What follows are 18 T cell receptor beta chains derived from one specimen sequenced in a study of T cell repertoires in cytomegalovirus infection. From the reads, TCRdb called clonotypes with MiXCR, one entry per CDR3 protein. The sample holds hundreds of thousands of distinct CDR3 sequences; around 29% are singletons and the top ten take about an eighth. Antigens of these TCRs are unknown. Here the sequenced sample was cultured CD8+ T cells from PBMCs, taken from culture after CMV antigen stimulation. The receptors come from a human donor in good health (CMV status not recorded). Some clones in this sample may be carry-over from other donors' samples.

In this sample, this clonotype turned up a few times. The chain has TRBV7-9 and TRBJ1-1, with 9 nucleotides matching TRBD1. Germline V lookup: CDR1 SEHNR, CDR2 FQNEAQ (reference sequence). The V and J ends lost 2 bases and 6 bases, in that order; junction bases with no gene match: 7. The CDR3 runs 15 residues. The CDR3 region is CASSLPQGALAEAFF. CDR3 DNA: TGTGCCAGCAGCTTACCACAGGGGGCTTTAGCTGAAGCTTTCTTT.

This clonotype was detected many times. The V call is TRBV27, the J call TRBJ1-2; D may be TRBD1 (5 bases). Trimming removed 0 bases at V and 3 bases at J, with 8 bases between. Germline V gives CDR1 MNHEY, CDR2 SMNVEV (reference sequence). The CDR3 runs to 14 residues. CDR3 sequence: CASSLSGGDYGYTF. DNA of the CDR3: TGTGCCAGCAGTTTATCGGGGGGGGACTATGGCTACACCTTC.

The CDR3 region is CASSSELTSSYGYTF. As DNA, the CDR3 is TGTGCCAGCAGCTCCGAGCTTACTTCGTCCTATGGCTACACCTTC. The V call is TRBV13, the J call TRBJ1-2; the D is unclear. This CDR3 has 15 amino acids. Germline lookup yields CDR1 PRHDT and CDR2 FYEKMQ (reference sequence). V was cut by 4 bases and J by 4 bases, with 16 bases left in between.

There are a few counts of this clonotype. This chain uses TRBV6-2 or TRBV6-3 with TRBJ1-1; D perhaps matches TRBD1 (6 bases). The germline gives CDR1 MNHEY, CDR2 SVGEGT. The CDR3 covers 17 residues. Between the trimmed V and J ends, which lost 8 bases and 0 bases, there was a span of 22 bases. CDR3 coding DNA: TGTGCCAGCCTCTTAAAAGCCAGGGGCCGCATGAACACTGAAGCTTTCTTT. It codes for CASLLKARGRMNTEAFF.

This clonotype was recorded at least ten times. The chain links TRBV11-2 to TRBJ2-3; 8 nucleotides line up with TRBD1. Germline trimming cut 0 bases from V and 5 bases from J; bases unmatched to any gene: 7. The V gene's germline CDR1 is SGHAT and CDR2 FQNNGV. The length of the CDR3 is 16 residues. CDR3 residues: CASSLERQGAGDTQYF. The DNA for the CDR3 is TGTGCCAGCAGCTTAGAACGTCAGGGGGCAGGAGATACGCAGTATTTT.

The chain joins TRBV11-1 to TRBJ2-7; either TRBD1 or TRBD2 may supply D (5 bases each). This CDR3 is 13 amino acids long. V was cut by 3 bases and J by 6 bases, with 12 bases left in between. CDR1 and CDR2 (germline): SGHAT, FQDESV (reference sequence). The CDR3 region has the DNA TGTGCCAGCAGCTTTTCTCAGGGACGCGAGCAGTACGTC. Translating gives CASSFSQGREQYV.

This chain connects TRBV6-6 to TRBJ2-7; D not certain. This CDR3 is built from 13 residues. CDR1 and CDR2 (germline): MNHNY, SVGAGI (reference sequence). The V end lost 0 bases, the J end lost 5 bases, and 8 bases lay between the germline ends. The CDR3 bases are TGTGCCAGCAGTTACTCTTTTGGGAACGAGCAGTACTTC. Its translation is CASSYSFGNEQYF.

Of note for this clonotype: With a much larger clone just one base away, this may be a read error. The rearrangement joins TRBV7-9 to TRBJ2-1, with D possibly being TRBD1 (5 bases). CDR3 size: 14 residues. In germline, CDR1 is SEHNR, CDR2 FQNEAQ (reference sequence). CDR3 DNA sequence: TGTGCCTGCAGCTTTGGGGCAGTCTACAATGAGCAGTTCTTC. It is translated as CACSFGAVYNEQFF.

Concerning this clonotype itself: The junction departs from the called germline gene at one end, perhaps through a read error. This chain links TRBV5-5 with TRBJ1-1; possibly TRBD1 for D (5 bases). CDR3 length: 13 amino acids. Per germline, CDR1 SGHKS and CDR2 YYEKEE (reference sequence). In DNA, the CDR3 is TGTGTCAGCAGCCGAGGGGTGAACACTGAAGCTTTCTTT. Translated: CVSSRGVNTEAFF.

The chain carries TRBV20-1 and TRBJ2-7; tentative D call: TRBD2 (6 bases). This CDR3 region has 13 residues. Trimming shortened V by 1 base and J by 1 base, and 8 bases separated the two germline ends. Germline CDR1 DFQATT, CDR2 SNEGSKA (reference sequence). The CDR3 loop reads CSARVSGSYEQYF. In DNA, the CDR3 is TGCAGTGCTAGAGTTAGCGGATCCTACGAGCAGTACTTC.

This clonotype was counted ten times or more. The chain couples TRBV12-3 or TRBV12-4 to TRBJ2-7; D may be TRBD2 (6 bases). There are 17 residues in the CDR3. V lost 4 bases, J lost 4 bases, and 23 bases lay in between. The DNA of the CDR3 is TGTGCCAGCAGTTCCGCTTATCCCGGGGGACTCCTATACGAGCAGTACTTC. Amino acids: CASSSAYPGGLLYEQYF.

This sequence joins TRBV28 and TRBJ1-2; possible D gene TRBD1, 5 bases. V was pared by 3 bases and J by 7 bases, with 21 bases between. This CDR3 comprises 16 residues. CDR1 is MDHEN and CDR2 is SYDVKM in the germline V gene. The CDR3 sequence is CASSLAWKDPGGGYTF. Written as DNA, the CDR3 is TGTGCCAGCAGTTTGGCTTGGAAAGACCCGGGGGGTGGCTACACCTTC.

J is TRBJ1-6 and V is TRBV12-5; unclear D gene. CDR1 LGHNT and CDR2 FRNRAP come from the germline V gene. Trimming stripped 1 base from V and 6 bases from J, with 7 bases between. The CDR3 is made up of 14 amino acids. CDR3 amino acids: CASGLGQPNSPLHF. As DNA, the CDR3 is TGTGCTAGTGGTTTGGGGCAGCCTAATTCACCCCTCCACTTT.

This clonotype appeared a few times. This sequence joins TRBV10-1 and TRBJ2-5, with D possibly being TRBD2 (6 bases). Looked up from germline, CDR1 is WNHNN and CDR2 is SYGVQD (reference sequence). Deletions cut 2 bases from V and 0 bases from J, with 7 bases between. The CDR3 is 14 residues long. CDR3 sequence reads: CASSETGDQETQYF. The DNA of the CDR3 is TGCGCCAGCAGTGAGACGGGGGACCAAGAGACCCAGTACTTC.

A few counts support this clonotype. The rearrangement joins TRBV7-8 to TRBJ2-7; 7 bases are a match to TRBD2. CDR1 is SGHVS and CDR2 is FQNEAQ in the germline V gene. The trim removed 3 bases at V and 4 bases at J, leaving 9 bases unmatched. The CDR3 loop spans 15 amino acids. CDR3 amino acids: CASSFGLASGYEQYV. CDR3 nucleotides: TGTGCCAGCAGCTTCGGTTTGGCTAGCGGATACGAGCAGTACGTC.

J is TRBJ2-1 and V is TRBV7-6; maybe TRBD2 (5 bases). From germline, CDR1 is SGHVS and CDR2 FNYEAQ. This CDR3 comprises 16 residues. Trimming cost V 2 bases and J 9 bases, with 20 bases left between them. This CDR3 reads CASSLYERPRAGEQFF. DNA of the CDR3: TGTGCCAGCAGCTTATATGAGCGGCCTCGGGCGGGTGAGCAGTTCTTC.

This chain links TRBV7-6 with TRBJ2-1; D remains ambiguous. Trimming stripped 2 bases from V and 5 bases from J, with 13 bases between. The CDR3 loop spans 15 amino acids. Germline V gene lookup returns CDR1 SGHVS and CDR2 FNYEAQ. The CDR3 region has the DNA TGTGCCAGCAGCTTAAAGGTCTGGAAGGACAATGAGCAGTTCTTC. Translated: CASSLKVWKDNEQFF.

This clonotype was counted between two and nine times. The V call is TRBV6-2 or TRBV6-3, the J call TRBJ1-5, with unresolved D. This CDR3 spans 13 amino acids. The germline V gene has CDR1 MNHEY and CDR2 SVGEGT. V was clipped by 9 bases and J by 5 bases, with 14 bases between them. The CDR3: CASSWKDYQPQHF. CDR3 DNA sequence: TGTGCCAGTTCTTGGAAGGACTATCAGCCCCAGCATTTT.